What follows are 24 T cell receptor beta chains derived from one specimen sequenced in a study of cytomegalovirus exposure and HLA in healthy donors. In the PCR, 60 Vbeta and 13 Jbeta primers were used. Assay used: immunoSEQ multiplex PCR; TCRdb lists only in-frame clones, some missing. The sample contains approximately 140,000 clones, around 65% of which appear only once. Input material: PBMCs. These receptor sequences come from a male donor in good health and CMV-seronegative.

V and J are TRBV6-1 and TRBJ2-7; D uncertain. Germline CDR1 MNHNS, CDR2 SASEGT. The CDR3 is 14 amino acids. V lost 6 bases and J lost 0, with 12 bases in between. This chain's CDR3 is CASSVLTNSYEQYF. The CDR3 region has the DNA TGTGCCAGCAGCGTACTAACTAACTCCTACGAGCAGTACTTC.

The chain combines TRBV19 with TRBJ2-1, with 7 bases fitting TRBD2. J gave up 4 bases and V 3 bases, and 3 bases lay outside the gene matches. Germline V gene data show CDR1 as LNHDA and CDR2 as SQIVND (reference sequence). This CDR3 region has 14 residues. CDR3 sequence reads: CASSIGLGYNEQFF. The CDR3 DNA reads as TGTGCCAGTAGTATCGGACTAGGTTACAATGAGCAGTTCTTC. The variable domain in full, with the rest retrieved from reference TRBV19 and TRBJ2-1, is DGGITQSPKYLFRKEGQNVTLSCEQNLNHDAMYWYRQDPGQGLRLIYYSQIVNDFQKGDIAEGYSVSREKKESFPLTVTSAQKNPTAFYLCASSIGLGYNEQFFGPGTRLTVL.

The chain links TRBV15 to TRBJ1-4, with no clear D. Germline CDR1 is LNHNV and CDR2 is YYDKDF (reference sequence). The CDR3 totals 13 residues. V lost 8 bases, J lost 4 bases, and 11 bases lay in between. Here the CDR3 reads CATAETSNEKLFF. DNA of the CDR3: TGTGCCACCGCTGAGACAAGTAATGAAAAACTGTTTTTT. Together with reference TRBV15 and TRBJ1-4, the CDR3 gives the full variable domain: DAMVIQNPRYQVTQFGKPVTLSCSQTLNHNVMYWYQQKSSQAPKLLFHYYDKDFNNEADTPDNFQSRRPNTSFCFLDIRSPGLGDTAMYLCATAETSNEKLFFGSGTQLSVL.

A few counts support this clone. The chain carries TRBV14 and TRBJ2-7, with D possibly being TRBD2 (6 bases). Trimming left V 5 bases short and J 0 bases short, with 14 bases between. The CDR3 sequence is 15 residues long. Germline CDR1 and CDR2: SGHDN and FVKESK. CDR3 sequence (DNA): TGTGCCAGCAGCATGGGGACTGGGGCCTCCTACGAGCAGTACTTC. Encoded protein: CASSMGTGASYEQYF.

The chain links TRBV7-2 to TRBJ2-7, with 10 bases lining up with TRBD2. The CDR3 runs 15 residues. Germline values: CDR1 SGHTA, CDR2 FQGNSA. After removal of 4 bases from V and 0 bases from J, the junction contained 3 bases not matched to a gene. CDR3 sequence: CASSSWTSGSYEQYF. The CDR3, as DNA: TGTGCCAGCAGCTCATGGACTAGCGGCTCCTACGAGCAGTACTTC.

This clone was detected only a few times. The chain carries TRBV7-9 and TRBJ1-2; maybe TRBD1 (5 bases). The CDR3 sequence is 13 residues long. V was trimmed by 0 bases and J by 8 bases, leaving 10 bases between them. In germline, CDR1 is SEHNR, CDR2 FQNEAQ (reference sequence). Here the CDR3 reads CASSLADGGGYTF. Here the CDR3 DNA reads TGTGCCAGCAGCTTAGCGGATGGGGGGGGCTACACCTTC.

The V gene is TRBV4-1, the J gene TRBJ2-7; TRBD1 agrees at 9 bases. The CDR3 length is 16 residues. The ends lost 2 bases at V and 2 bases at J; junction bases unmatched: 7. Germline V gives CDR1 MGHRA, CDR2 YSYEKL. The chain's CDR3 is CASSQFTGQGTYEQYF. CDR3 DNA sequence: TGCGCCAGCAGCCAATTTACGGGACAGGGTACCTACGAGCAGTACTTC.

This rearrangement joins TRBV5-1 to TRBJ2-3; weak D call: TRBD1 (6 bases). Germline V gives CDR1 SGHRS, CDR2 YFSETQ. The CDR3 consists of 14 residues. V shed 4 bases and J shed 6 bases, with 15 bases lying between them. The CDR3 reads CASSRLQGWDTQYF. Here the CDR3 DNA reads TGCGCCAGCAGCCGGCTACAGGGATGGGATACGCAGTATTTT.

The chain carries TRBV2 and TRBJ2-3; no firm D call. V was pared by 4 bases and J by 2 bases, with 4 bases between. CDR1 and CDR2 (germline): SNHLY, FYNNEI. The CDR3 totals 12 residues. The CDR3 spells CASSVNTDTQYF. The CDR3 nucleotides are TGTGCCAGCAGTGTTAACACAGATACGCAGTATTTT.

CDR3 residues: CASSPRDRGVYGYTF. CDR3 coding DNA: TGTGCCAGTAGTCCCAGGGACAGGGGCGTCTATGGCTACACCTTC. The chain couples TRBV19 to TRBJ1-2; 10 bases agree with TRBD1. This CDR3 has 15 residues. CDR1 is LNHDA, CDR2 SQIVND, per germline (reference sequence). The J segment lost 4 bases and the V segment lost 5 bases, leaving 7 bases of the junction unmatched.

This rearrangement joins TRBV2 to TRBJ2-5; D is perhaps TRBD1 (6 bases). This CDR3 spans 15 amino acids. The V and J ends lost 1 base and 5 bases respectively, with 14 bases between them. Germline V gene sequence: CDR1 SNHLY, CDR2 FYNNEI. CDR3 amino acids: CASSEGRGEGETQYF. CDR3 nucleotides: TGTGCCAGCAGTGAAGGCAGGGGCGAGGGGGAGACCCAGTACTTC.

This clone was detected once. The rearrangement joins TRBV7-3 to TRBJ1-4; 9 bases match TRBD1. V shed 2 bases and J 7 bases; nucleotides not matched to a gene: 5. The CDR3 length is 15 residues. The germline gives CDR1 SGHTA, CDR2 FQGTGA. The CDR3 region is CASSLQDRGGEKLFF. In nucleotides, the CDR3 is TGTGCCAGCAGCTTACAGGACAGGGGCGGTGAAAAACTGTTTTTT.

This clone was counted between two and nine times. The chain recombines TRBV29-1 with TRBJ2-1; 11 nucleotides match TRBD2. Germline V gene sequence: CDR1 SQVTM, CDR2 ANQGSEA. The CDR3 extends over 15 amino acids. V shed 4 bases and J 9 bases; nucleotides not matched to a gene: 11. The CDR3 sequence is CSVVRVAGGIGEQFF. CDR3 nucleotide sequence: TGCAGCGTTGTTCGGGTAGCGGGGGGGATTGGTGAGCAGTTCTTC.

The V call is TRBV5-4, the J call TRBJ2-3; no clear D. The germline V gene has CDR1 SGHNT and CDR2 YYREEE (reference sequence). V was trimmed by 4 bases and J by 0 bases, leaving 15 bases between them. The CDR3 has 16 residues. The CDR3 sequence is CASSPQQSLSTDTQYF. Written as DNA, the CDR3 is TGTGCCAGCAGCCCCCAACAGTCACTTAGCACAGATACGCAGTATTTT.

The V call is TRBV28, the J call TRBJ1-1; unclear D gene. CDR1 and CDR2 (germline): MDHEN, SYDVKM. Between the trimmed V and J ends, which lost 9 bases and 1 base, there was a span of 15 bases. The CDR3 is 14 amino acids. CDR3 DNA: TGTGCCAGTACGGTCTTCGCAGGGAACACTGAAGCTTTCTTT. Residues: CASTVFAGNTEAFF.

The V and J genes are TRBV6-4 and TRBJ2-3, with no clear D. Germline V gene data show CDR1 as MRHNA and CDR2 as SNTAGT. Trimming removed 6 bases from V and 4 bases from J, with 14 bases in between. The CDR3 sequence is 14 residues long. The CDR3 loop is CASRITGSADTQYF. The CDR3 coding sequence is TGTGCCAGCAGAATTACCGGGTCGGCAGATACGCAGTATTTT.

The chain couples TRBV7-2 to TRBJ1-1; D unclear. Trimming removed 6 bases at V and 6 bases at J, with 11 bases between. Germline V gene lookup returns CDR1 SGHTA and CDR2 FQGNSA. This CDR3 comprises 12 residues. CDR3 DNA: TGTGCCAGCAGTACGTACGGGGCTGAAGCTTTCTTT. Translation gives CASSTYGAEAFF.

This clone has only a few counts. The J gene is TRBJ2-7, the V gene TRBV5-6; TRBD2 matches at 8 bases. Germline trimming cut 0 bases from V and 3 bases from J; bases unmatched to any gene: 11. The CDR3 is made up of 17 amino acids. The germline V gene encodes CDR1 SGHDT and CDR2 YYEEEE. CDR3 bases: TGTGCCAGCAGCTTGGAACCGGCGGGGGGACTCTTCTACGAGCAGTACTTC. Amino acids: CASSLEPAGGLFYEQYF.

The CDR3 DNA reads as TGTGCCAGCAGGGTATGGTCTAGGAACGACTACGAGCAGTACTTC. Amino acid sequence: CASRVWSRNDYEQYF. The chain combines TRBV6-5 with TRBJ2-7; D ambiguous. Trimming removed 6 bases at V and 3 bases at J, with 18 bases between. Germline V gene data show CDR1 as MNHEY and CDR2 as SVGAGI. The CDR3 extends over 15 amino acids.

This clone was observed a few times. The chain joins TRBV25-1 to TRBJ2-5; D may be TRBD1 (6 bases). Germline CDR1 is MGHDK and CDR2 is SYGVNS. With 10 bases removed from V and 5 bases from J, the gap between germline ends came to 17 bases. This CDR3 is built from 13 residues. As DNA, the CDR3 is TGTGCCACCCTAAACAGGGTAGGGGAGACCCAGTACTTC. As protein: CATLNRVGETQYF.

This chain connects TRBV6-6 to TRBJ2-5; 7 bases are a match to TRBD1. The better agreement between TRBJ2-7 and the DNA end casts doubt on the J call. CDR1 is MNHNY and CDR2 is SVGAGI in the germline V gene (reference sequence). The CDR3 contains 13 residues. The CDR3 DNA is TGTGCCACGGAGGACAGGACAACGTACGAGCAGTACTTC. It codes for CATEDRTTYEQYF.

This clone was recorded a few times. The chain carries TRBV7-6 and TRBJ2-2; D may be TRBD2 (6 bases). The germline V and J ends were trimmed by 3 bases and 7 bases, with 9 bases remaining between them. CDR1 SGHVS and CDR2 FNYEAQ come from the germline V gene. The CDR3 extends over 13 amino acids. CDR3 nucleotides: TGTGCCAGCAGCTTTCGGAGGGGCGGGGAGCTGTTTTTT. Translating it yields CASSFRRGGELFF.

This clone showed up just a few times. The chain recombines TRBV9 with TRBJ2-2, with D possibly matching TRBD1 (6 bases). Germline CDR1 is SGDLS and CDR2 is YYNGEE. Trimming removed 3 bases at V and 3 bases at J, with 15 bases between. CDR3 length equals 16 residues. The CDR3 loop is CASSATRGSYTGELFF. CDR3 bases: TGTGCCAGCAGCGCTACTAGGGGGTCTTACACCGGGGAGCTGTTTTTT.

The gene calls are TRBV4-2 and TRBJ1-2, with D maybe TRBD1 (5 bases). This CDR3 contains 13 residues. Germline V gene lookup returns CDR1 LGHNA and CDR2 YNFKEQ. V was clipped by 3 bases and J by 6 bases, with 11 bases between them. In DNA, the CDR3 is TGTGCCAGCAGCCAGGGACGGGGGAATGGCTACACCTTC. Translating gives CASSQGRGNGYTF.